This T cell receptor (beta chain) is from a study of radiotherapy plus CTLA-4 blockade in lung cancer (dated by TCRdb to between 2018 and 2020). In the study overall: Objective responses occurred in 18% of enrolled patients, and over 30% achieved disease control. Overall results and qualifications from the work: The strongest predictors of response, as reported, were early dynamic changes in blood T cell clones along with a rise in serum interferon-beta after radiation. After treatment with radiotherapy and ipilimumab, TCR clones that originated in tumors expanded in peripheral blood.

V loses 0 bases, J loses 3 bases, and the germline ends lie 15 bases apart. The cysteine opens and the phenylalanine closes a CDR3 of 16 amino acids. Only the CDR3 region is kept as DNA, spanning 48 bases read in frame from base 1. CDR1 and CDR2, per the germline V gene, are SGHRS and YFSETQ. Focal radiation therapy combined with CTLA-4 blockade (ipilimumab) was tested in patients with chemo-refractory metastatic non-small-cell lung cancer. Turning to this clone: There is no known antigen for this receptor. The record has no base qualities; no much larger clone is one base away.

The library was obtained by the immunoSEQ multiplex PCR assay. The source is immuneACCESS, and TCRdb retained only in-frame sequences with V and J called. Part of the clones is not carried over; for the studies checked, unresolved V genes explain less than half of this, and the remainder is unexplained. The sample profile shows around 45,000 clones; approximately 76% of them were found once. The ten most abundant clones make up 8.3% of the sample. The receptor chain draws on TRBV5-1 and TRBJ2-5; the D gene is perhaps TRBD1, on 6 matching bases. Specimen: peripheral blood, collected from a patient treated with radiotherapy plus ipilimumab. This clonotype was obtained from a human donor with non-small cell lung cancer who had stable disease on radiotherapy plus ipilimumab. In nucleotides, the sequence is TGCGCCAGCAGCTTGGCCTTGGATGGGGGCGAAGAGACCCAGTACTTC. Its product reads: CASSLALDGGEETQYF.